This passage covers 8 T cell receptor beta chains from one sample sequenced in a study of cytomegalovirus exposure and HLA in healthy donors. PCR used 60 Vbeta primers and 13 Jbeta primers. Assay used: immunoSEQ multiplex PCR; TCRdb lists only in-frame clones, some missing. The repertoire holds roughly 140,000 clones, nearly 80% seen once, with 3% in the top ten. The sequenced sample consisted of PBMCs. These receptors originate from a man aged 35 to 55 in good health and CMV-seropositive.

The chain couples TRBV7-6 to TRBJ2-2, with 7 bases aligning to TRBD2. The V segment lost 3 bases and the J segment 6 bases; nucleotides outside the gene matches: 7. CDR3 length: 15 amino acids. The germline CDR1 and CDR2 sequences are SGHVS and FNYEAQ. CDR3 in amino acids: CASSFAGGSAGELFF. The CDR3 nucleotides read TGTGCCAGCAGCTTCGCAGGCGGGAGTGCCGGGGAGCTGTTTTTT.

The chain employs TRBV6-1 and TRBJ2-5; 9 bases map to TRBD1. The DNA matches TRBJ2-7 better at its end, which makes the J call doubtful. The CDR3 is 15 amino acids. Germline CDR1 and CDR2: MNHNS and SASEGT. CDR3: CASRDRDREHYEQYF. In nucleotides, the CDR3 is TGTGCCAGCAGGGACCGGGACAGGGAGCATTACGAGCAGTACTTC.

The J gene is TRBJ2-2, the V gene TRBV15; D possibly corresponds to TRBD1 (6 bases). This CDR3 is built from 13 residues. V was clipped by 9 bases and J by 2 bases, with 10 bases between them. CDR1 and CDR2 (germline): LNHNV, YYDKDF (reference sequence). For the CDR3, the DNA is TGTGCCACGCTACAGGGAAACACCGGGGAGCTGTTTTTT. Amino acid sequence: CATLQGNTGELFF.

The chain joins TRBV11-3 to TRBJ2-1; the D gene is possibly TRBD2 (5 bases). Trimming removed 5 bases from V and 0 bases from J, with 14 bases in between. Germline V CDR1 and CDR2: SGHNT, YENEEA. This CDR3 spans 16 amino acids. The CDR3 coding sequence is TGTGCCAGCAGCACCCATCTCACTAGCTCCTACAATGAGCAGTTCTTC. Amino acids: CASSTHLTSSYNEQFF. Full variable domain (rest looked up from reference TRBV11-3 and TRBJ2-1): EAGVVQSPRYKIIEKKQPVAFWCNPISGHNTLYWYLQNLGQGPELLIRYENEEAVDDSQLPKDRFSAERLKGVDSTLKIQPAELGDSAVYLCASSTHLTSSYNEQFFGPGTRLTVL.

CDR3 DNA sequence: TGTGCCAGCAGTTTTTGGGCAACGTACAATGAGCAGTTCTTC. It specifies CASSFWATYNEQFF. The J gene is TRBJ2-1, the V gene TRBV27, with no clear D. The CDR3 runs 14 residues. V was pared by 3 bases and J by 4 bases, with 10 bases between. Germline V gene data show CDR1 as MNHEY and CDR2 as SMNVEV (reference sequence).

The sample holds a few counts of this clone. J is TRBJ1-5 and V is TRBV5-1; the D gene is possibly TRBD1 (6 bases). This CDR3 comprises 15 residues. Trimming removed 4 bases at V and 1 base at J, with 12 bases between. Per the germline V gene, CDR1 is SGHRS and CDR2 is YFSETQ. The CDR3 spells CASSPGGYSNQPQHF. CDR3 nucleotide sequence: TGCGCCAGCAGCCCGGGGGGCTACAGCAATCAGCCCCAGCATTTT.

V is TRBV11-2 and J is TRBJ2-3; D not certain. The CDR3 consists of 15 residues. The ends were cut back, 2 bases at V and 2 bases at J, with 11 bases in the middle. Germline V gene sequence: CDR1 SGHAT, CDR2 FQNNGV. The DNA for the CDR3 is TGTGCCAGCAGCTTAAGGCGGATCAACACAGATACGCAGTATTTT. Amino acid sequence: CASSLRRINTDTQYF. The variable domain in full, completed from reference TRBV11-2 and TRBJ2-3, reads EAGVAQSPRYKIIEKRQSVAFWCNPISGHATLYWYQQILGQGPKLLIQFQNNGVVDDSQLPKDRFSAERLKGVDSTLKIQPAKLEDSAVYLCASSLRRINTDTQYFGPGTRLTVL.

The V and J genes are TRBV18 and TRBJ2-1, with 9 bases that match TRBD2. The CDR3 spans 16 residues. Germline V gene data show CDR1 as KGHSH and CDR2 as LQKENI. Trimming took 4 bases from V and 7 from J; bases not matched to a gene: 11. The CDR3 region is CASSLVAGGGTNEQFF. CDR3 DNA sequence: TGTGCCAGCTCACTTGTTGCGGGAGGGGGTACGAATGAGCAGTTCTTC.